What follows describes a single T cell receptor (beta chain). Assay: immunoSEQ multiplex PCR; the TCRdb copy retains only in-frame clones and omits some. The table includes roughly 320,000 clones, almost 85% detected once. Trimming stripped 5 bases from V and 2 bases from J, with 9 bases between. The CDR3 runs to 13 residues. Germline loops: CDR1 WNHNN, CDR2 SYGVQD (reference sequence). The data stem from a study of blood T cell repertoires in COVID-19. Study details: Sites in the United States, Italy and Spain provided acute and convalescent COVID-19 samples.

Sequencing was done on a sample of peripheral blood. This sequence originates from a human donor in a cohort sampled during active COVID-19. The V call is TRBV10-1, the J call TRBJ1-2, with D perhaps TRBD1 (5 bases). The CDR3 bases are TGCGCCAGCAGTCTACAGGAGAACTATGGCTACACCTTC. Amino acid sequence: CASSLQENYGYTF.